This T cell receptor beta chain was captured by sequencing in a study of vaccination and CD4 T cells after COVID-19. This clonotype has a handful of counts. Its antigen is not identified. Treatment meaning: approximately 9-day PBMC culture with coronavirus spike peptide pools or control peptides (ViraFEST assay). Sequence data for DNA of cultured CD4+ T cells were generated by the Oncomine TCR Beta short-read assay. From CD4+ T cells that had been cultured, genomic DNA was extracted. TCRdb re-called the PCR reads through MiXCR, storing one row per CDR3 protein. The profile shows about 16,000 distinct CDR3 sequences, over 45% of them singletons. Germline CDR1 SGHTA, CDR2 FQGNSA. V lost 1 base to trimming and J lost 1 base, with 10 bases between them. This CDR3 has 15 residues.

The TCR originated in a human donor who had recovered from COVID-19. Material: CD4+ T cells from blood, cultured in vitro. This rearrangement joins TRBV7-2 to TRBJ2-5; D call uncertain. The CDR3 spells CASSLGSGAQETQYF. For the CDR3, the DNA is TGTGCCAGCAGCTTAGGCTCCGGCGCCCAAGAGACCCAGTACTTC.